A selection of T cell receptor beta chains follows, all from one sample in a study of blood T cell repertoires in COVID-19. Repertoires were generated with immunoSEQ multiplex PCR, while TCRdb's copy carries only in-frame clones and drops some. The data contain under 400,000 clones, 85% to 90% of them singletons. The sequencing input was PBMCs or T cells enriched from blood (not recorded which). The receptors stem from a woman in her thirties who had been exposed to COVID-19. Each CDR3 is given with its conserved first and last residue. The D gene is left open where the match is weak. Clone size, where shown, is once, few, many, or a class for clones that have expanded.

V,size,J,D,DNA,CDR3
TRBV13,once,TRBJ2-1,TRBD1,TGTGCCAGCAGCTATACTGACAGGGCCAAGAATTGGTTCTTC,CASSYTDRAKNWFF
TRBV19,-,TRBJ2-1,TRBD2,TGTGCCAGTAGTCGGGGACTAGCGGCCCGGAATGAGCAGTTCTTC,CASSRGLAARNEQFF
TRBV30,-,TRBJ2-7,-,TGTGCCTGGAGTGTTGGCGGGATGGATTACGAGCAGTACTTC,CAWSVGGMDYEQYF
TRBV5-6,-,TRBJ2-7,TRBD2,TGTGCCAGCAGCTTGGGGACTAGTATCTACGAGCAGTACTTC,CASSLGTSIYEQYF
TRBV4-2,-,TRBJ2-2,TRBD1,TGTGCCAGCAGCCGTTTGGGACAGAGCACCGGGGAGCTGTTTTTT,CASSRLGQSTGELFF
TRBV5-1,-,TRBJ2-2,-,TGCGCCAGCAGCTTGCAACAGATGAACACCGGGGAGCTGTTTTTT,CASSLQQMNTGELFF
TRBV11-3,many,TRBJ1-2,-,TGTGCCGGGAGGGCGGCGGGGGTCTACTATGGCTACACCTTC,CAGRAAGVYYGYTF
TRBV7-5,-,TRBJ1-5,-,TGTGCCAGAAGCTTGGGGCTGTCTTACTCCCCAAATCAGCCCCAGCATTTT,CARSLGLSYSPNQPQHF
TRBV28,-,TRBJ1-2,-,TGTGCCAGCAGGCGCCCCTCAACAGAGAACTATGGCTACACCTTC,CASRRPSTENYGYTF
TRBV5-1,-,TRBJ2-7,TRBD2,TGCGCCAGCAGCTTTCAAGCGGGAGGGACCTACGAGCAGTACTTC,CASSFQAGGTYEQYF
TRBV28,-,TRBJ2-7,-,TGTGCCAGCAGTCTCCAGAGGTACGAGCAGTACTTC,CASSLQRYEQYF
TRBV7-9,-,TRBJ2-7,-,TGTGCCAGCAGCTTCCGTGACAGCTACGAGCAGTACTTC,CASSFRDSYEQYF
TRBV3-1/TRBV3-2,-,TRBJ2-5,-,TGTGCCAGCAGCCCGCCGGGGATAGAGACCCAGTACTTC,CASSPPGIETQYF
TRBV3-1/TRBV3-2,-,TRBJ1-2,-,TGTGCCAGCAGCCAAAAGATAGGACAGAAACTTCCAGCTAACTATGGCTACACCTTC,CASSQKIGQKLPANYGYTF
TRBV6-4,-,TRBJ2-1,TRBD2,TGTGCCAGCAGTGACTCGCCCACTAGCGGGAGGGCCGTGTTCTTC,CASSDSPTSGRAVFF
TRBV13,-,TRBJ2-3,TRBD1,TGTGCCAGCAGCGGACAGGGGTCCACAGATACGCAGTATTTT,CASSGQGSTDTQYF
TRBV27,-,TRBJ1-2,-,TGTGCCAGCAGTTTTATTGGAGTGAACTATGGCTACACCTTC,CASSFIGVNYGYTF
TRBV4-1,-,TRBJ2-3,-,TGCGCCAGCAGCCTCAAGATAGCCCAGTCCACAGATACGCAGTATTTT,CASSLKIAQSTDTQYF
TRBV12-3/TRBV12-4,-,TRBJ2-7,-,TGTGCCAGCAGTTTAATCGGGTACGAGCAGTACTTC,CASSLIGYEQYF
TRBV7-3,-,TRBJ2-4,-,TGTGCCAGCAGCTCAGCTGACTCCTCGGTTCAGTACTTC,CASSSADSSVQYF
TRBV9,-,TRBJ2-7,TRBD1,TGTGCCAGCAGCGCGGACAGGTTTGAGGCCGAGCAGTACTTC,CASSADRFEAEQYF
TRBV7-2,-,TRBJ1-2,-,TGTGCCAGCAGCCCTCCGACAGGCCAGTATGGCTACACCTTC,CASSPPTGQYGYTF
TRBV7-8,-,TRBJ1-2,-,TGTGCCAGCAGCGGTGGTAGCGCTCGACAGGCGAACTATGGCTACACCTTC,CASSGGSARQANYGYTF
TRBV6-5,once,TRBJ2-3,-,TGTGCCAGCAGTTACTCGGGAAGCGGGTCCACAGATACGCAGTATTTT,CASSYSGSGSTDTQYF